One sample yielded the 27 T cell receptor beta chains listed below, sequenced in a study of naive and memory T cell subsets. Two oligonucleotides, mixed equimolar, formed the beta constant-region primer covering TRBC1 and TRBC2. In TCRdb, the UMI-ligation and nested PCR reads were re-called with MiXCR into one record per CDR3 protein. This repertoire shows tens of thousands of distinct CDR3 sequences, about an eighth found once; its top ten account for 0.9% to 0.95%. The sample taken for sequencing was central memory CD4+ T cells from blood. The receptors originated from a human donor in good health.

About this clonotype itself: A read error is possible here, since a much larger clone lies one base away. CDR3 in amino acids: CAGSSLAEINEQFF. The DNA of the CDR3 is TGTGCCGGCAGCTCCCTAGCGGAAATCAATGAGCAGTTCTTC. This rearrangement joins TRBV7-9 to TRBJ2-1; 7 nucleotides match TRBD2. The CDR3 extends over 14 amino acids. Germline lookup yields CDR1 SEHNR and CDR2 FQNEAQ (reference sequence).

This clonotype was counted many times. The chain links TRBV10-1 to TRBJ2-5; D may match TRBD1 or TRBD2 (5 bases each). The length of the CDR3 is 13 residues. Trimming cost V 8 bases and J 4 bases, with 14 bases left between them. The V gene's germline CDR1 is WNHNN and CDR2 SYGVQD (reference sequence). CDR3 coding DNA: TGCGCCAGCTCCGATCCGGGGCGAGAGACCCAGTACTTC. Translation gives CASSDPGRETQYF.

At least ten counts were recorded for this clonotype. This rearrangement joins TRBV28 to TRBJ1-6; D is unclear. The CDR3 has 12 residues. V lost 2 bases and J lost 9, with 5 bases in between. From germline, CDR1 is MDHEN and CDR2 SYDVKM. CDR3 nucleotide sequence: TGTGCCAGCAGTTTAAAGGCTTCACCCCTCCACTTT. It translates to CASSLKASPLHF.

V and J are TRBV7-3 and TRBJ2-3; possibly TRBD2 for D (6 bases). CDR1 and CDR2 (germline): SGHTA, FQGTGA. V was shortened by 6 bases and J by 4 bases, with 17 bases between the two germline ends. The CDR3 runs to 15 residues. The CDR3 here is CASSFGAGLPDTQYF. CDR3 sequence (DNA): TGTGCCAGCAGTTTCGGAGCGGGTCTCCCAGATACGCAGTATTTT.

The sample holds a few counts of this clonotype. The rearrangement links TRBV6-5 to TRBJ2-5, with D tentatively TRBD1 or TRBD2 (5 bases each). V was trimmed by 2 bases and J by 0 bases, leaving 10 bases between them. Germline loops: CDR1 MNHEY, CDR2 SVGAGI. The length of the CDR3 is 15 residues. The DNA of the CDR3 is TGTGCCAGCAGTTACCGGGACCCAAACCAAGAGACCCAGTACTTC. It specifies CASSYRDPNQETQYF.

CDR3 protein: CATSRDKPTDTQYF. As DNA, the CDR3 is TGTGCCACCAGCAGAGATAAACCCACAGATACGCAGTATTTT. The chain employs TRBV15 and TRBJ2-3, with D unresolved. The V and J ends lost 0 bases and 2 bases respectively, with 6 bases between them. The germline V gene encodes CDR1 LNHNV and CDR2 YYDKDF (reference sequence). CDR3 length: 14 residues.

For the CDR3, the DNA is TGTGCCAGCAGTTTATTACAGGGTGCCGGGGAGCTGTTTTTT. Residues: CASSLLQGAGELFF. The chain couples TRBV2 to TRBJ2-2; D is possibly TRBD1 (6 bases). V shed 5 bases and J shed 6 bases, with 13 bases lying between them. This CDR3 is 14 amino acids long. Per germline, CDR1 SNHLY and CDR2 FYNNEI. Full variable domain (remainder filled in from reference TRBV2 and TRBJ2-2): EPEVTQTPSHQVTQMGQEVILRCVPISNHLYFYWYRQILGQKVEFLVSFYNNEISEKSEIFDDQFSVERPDGSNFTLKIRSTKLEDSAMYFCASSLLQGAGELFFGEGSRLTVL.

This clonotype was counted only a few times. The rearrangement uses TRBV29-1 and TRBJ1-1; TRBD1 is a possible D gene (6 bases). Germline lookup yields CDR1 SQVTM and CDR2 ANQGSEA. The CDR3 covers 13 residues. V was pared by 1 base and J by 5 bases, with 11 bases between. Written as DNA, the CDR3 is TGCAGCGTTGAAGTCCAGGGGCAAACTGAAGCTTTCTTT. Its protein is CSVEVQGQTEAFF.

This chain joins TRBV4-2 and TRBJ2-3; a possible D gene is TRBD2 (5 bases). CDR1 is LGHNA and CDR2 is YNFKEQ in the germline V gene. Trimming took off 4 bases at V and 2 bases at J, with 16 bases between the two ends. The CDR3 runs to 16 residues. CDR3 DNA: TGTGCCAGCAGCCGACAAACGGCGGGTTCCACAGATACGCAGTATTTT. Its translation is CASSRQTAGSTDTQYF.

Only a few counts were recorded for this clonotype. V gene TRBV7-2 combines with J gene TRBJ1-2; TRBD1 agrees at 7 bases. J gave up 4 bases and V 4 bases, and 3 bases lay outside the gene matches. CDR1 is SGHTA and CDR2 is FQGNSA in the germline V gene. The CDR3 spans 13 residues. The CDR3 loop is CASSSDRSYGYTF. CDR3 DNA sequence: TGTGCCAGCAGCTCGGACAGGTCCTATGGCTACACCTTC.

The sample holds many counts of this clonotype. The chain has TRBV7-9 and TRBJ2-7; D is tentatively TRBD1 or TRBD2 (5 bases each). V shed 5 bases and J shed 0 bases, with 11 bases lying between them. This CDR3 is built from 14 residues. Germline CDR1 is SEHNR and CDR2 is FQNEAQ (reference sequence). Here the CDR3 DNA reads TGTGCCAGCAGCCTGGGACGGAGCTCCTACGAGCAGTACTTC. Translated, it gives CASSLGRSSYEQYF.

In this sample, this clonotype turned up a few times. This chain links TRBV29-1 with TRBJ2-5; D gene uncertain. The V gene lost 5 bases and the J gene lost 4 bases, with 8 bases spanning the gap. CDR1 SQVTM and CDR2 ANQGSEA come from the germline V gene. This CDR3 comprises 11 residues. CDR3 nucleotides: TGCAGCGTTCAAGTTAGAGAGACCCAGTACTTC. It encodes CSVQVRETQYF.

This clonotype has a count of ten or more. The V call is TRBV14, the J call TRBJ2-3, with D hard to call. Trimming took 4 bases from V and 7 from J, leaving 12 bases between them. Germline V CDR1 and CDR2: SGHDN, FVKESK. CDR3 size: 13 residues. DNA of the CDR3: TGTGCCAGCAGCCCGACCACCGCGAATACGCAGTATTTT. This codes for CASSPTTANTQYF.

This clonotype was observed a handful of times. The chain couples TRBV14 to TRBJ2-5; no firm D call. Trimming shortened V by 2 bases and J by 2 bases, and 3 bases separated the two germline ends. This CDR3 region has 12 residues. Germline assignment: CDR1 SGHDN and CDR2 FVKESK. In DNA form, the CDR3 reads TGTGCCAGCAGCCAATTTCAAGAGACCCAGTACTTC. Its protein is CASSQFQETQYF.

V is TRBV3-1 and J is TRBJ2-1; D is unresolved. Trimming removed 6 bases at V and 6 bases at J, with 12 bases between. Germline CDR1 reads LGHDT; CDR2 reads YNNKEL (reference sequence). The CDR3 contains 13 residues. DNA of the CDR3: TGTGCCAGCAGACCTAGTGGGCGCAATGAGCAGTTCTTC. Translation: CASRPSGRNEQFF.

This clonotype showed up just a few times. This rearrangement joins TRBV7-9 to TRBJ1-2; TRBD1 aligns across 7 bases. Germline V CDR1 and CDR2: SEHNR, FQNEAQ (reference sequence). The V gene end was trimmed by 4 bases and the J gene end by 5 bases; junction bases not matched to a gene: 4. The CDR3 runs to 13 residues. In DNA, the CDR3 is TGTGCCAGCAGCTCCGACAGGGCATATGGCTACACCTTC. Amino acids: CASSSDRAYGYTF.

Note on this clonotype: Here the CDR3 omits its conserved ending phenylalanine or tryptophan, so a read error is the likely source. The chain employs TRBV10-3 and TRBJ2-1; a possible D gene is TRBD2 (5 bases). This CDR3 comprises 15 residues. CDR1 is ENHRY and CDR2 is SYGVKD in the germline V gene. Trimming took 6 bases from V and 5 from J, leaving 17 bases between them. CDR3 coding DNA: TGTGCCATCAGGCCCGACTTTGGGCGGGACAATGAGCAGTTCTCC. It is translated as CAIRPDFGRDNEQFS.

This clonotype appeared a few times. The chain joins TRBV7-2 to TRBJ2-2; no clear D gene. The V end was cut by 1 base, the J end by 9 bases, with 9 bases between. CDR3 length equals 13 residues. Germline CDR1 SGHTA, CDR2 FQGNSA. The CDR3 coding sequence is TGTGCCAGCAGCTTAGAAGGTCTAAGGGAGCTGTTTTTT. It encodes CASSLEGLRELFF. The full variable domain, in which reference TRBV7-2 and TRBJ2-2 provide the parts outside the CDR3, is GAGVSQSPSNKVTEKGKDVELRCDPISGHTALYWYRQSLGQGLEFLIYFQGNSAPDKSGLPSDRFSAERTGGSVSTLTIQRTQQEDSAVYLCASSLEGLRELFFGEGSRLTVL.

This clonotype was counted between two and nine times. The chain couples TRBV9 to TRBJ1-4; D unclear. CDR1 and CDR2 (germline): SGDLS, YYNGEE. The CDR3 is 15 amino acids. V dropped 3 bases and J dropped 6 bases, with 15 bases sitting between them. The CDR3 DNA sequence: TGTGCCAGCAGCGCGGACCATAGGGAGGATGAAAAACTGTTTTTT. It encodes CASSADHREDEKLFF.

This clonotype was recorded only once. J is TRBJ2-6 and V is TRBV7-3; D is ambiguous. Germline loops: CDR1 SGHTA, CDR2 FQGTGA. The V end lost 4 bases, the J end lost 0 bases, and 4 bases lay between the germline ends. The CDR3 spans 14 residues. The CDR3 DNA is TGTGCCAGCAGCTCGACCTCTGGGGCCAACGTCCTGACTTTC. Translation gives CASSSTSGANVLTF.

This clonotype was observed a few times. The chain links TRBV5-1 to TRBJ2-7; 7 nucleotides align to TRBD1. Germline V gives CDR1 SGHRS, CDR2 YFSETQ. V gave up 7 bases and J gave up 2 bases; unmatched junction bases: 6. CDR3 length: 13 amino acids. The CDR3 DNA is TGCGCCAGCGGTCCGGGACAGACCTACGAGCAGTACTTC. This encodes CASGPGQTYEQYF.

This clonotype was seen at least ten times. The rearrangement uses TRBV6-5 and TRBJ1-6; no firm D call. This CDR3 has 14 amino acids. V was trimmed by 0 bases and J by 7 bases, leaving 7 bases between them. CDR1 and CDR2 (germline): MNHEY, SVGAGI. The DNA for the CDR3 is TGTGCCAGCAGTTACTCCCGTGGGAATTCACCCCTCCACTTT. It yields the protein CASSYSRGNSPLHF.

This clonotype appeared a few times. The CDR3 bases are TGTGCCAGCAGTTTATACGCGGGAGGGAACACCGGGGAGCTGTTTTTT. This translates into CASSLYAGGNTGELFF. V gene TRBV27 combines with J gene TRBJ2-2; 8 bases map to TRBD2. The CDR3 spans 16 residues. J was trimmed by 1 base and V by 1 base; bases with no gene match: 2. CDR1 MNHEY and CDR2 SMNVEV come from the germline V gene (reference sequence).

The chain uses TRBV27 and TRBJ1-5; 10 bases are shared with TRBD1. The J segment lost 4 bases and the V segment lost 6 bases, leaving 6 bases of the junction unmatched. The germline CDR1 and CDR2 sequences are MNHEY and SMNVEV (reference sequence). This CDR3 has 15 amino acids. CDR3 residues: CASRTGTGANQPQHF. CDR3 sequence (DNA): TGTGCCAGCAGAACCGGGACAGGGGCAAATCAGCCCCAGCATTTT.

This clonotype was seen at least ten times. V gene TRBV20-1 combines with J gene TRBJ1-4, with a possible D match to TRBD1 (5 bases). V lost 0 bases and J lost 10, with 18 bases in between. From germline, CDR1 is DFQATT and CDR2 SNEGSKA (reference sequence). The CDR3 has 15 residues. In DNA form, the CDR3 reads TGCAGTGCTAGAGATCCAGGGCTAGGGTCTGGAAAACTGTTTTTT. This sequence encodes CSARDPGLGSGKLFF.

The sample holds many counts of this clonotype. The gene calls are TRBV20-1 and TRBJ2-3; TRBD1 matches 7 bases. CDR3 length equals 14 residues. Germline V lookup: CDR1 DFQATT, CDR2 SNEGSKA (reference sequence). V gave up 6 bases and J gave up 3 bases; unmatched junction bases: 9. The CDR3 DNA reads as TGCAGTGCACCCGGACAGGTTAGGACAGATACGCAGTATTTT. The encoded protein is CSAPGQVRTDTQYF.

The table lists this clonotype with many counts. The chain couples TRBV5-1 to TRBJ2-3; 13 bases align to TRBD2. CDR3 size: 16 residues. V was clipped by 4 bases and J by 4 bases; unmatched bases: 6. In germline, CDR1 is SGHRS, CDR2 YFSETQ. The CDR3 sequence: CASSIRTSGSSDTQYF. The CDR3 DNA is TGCGCCAGCAGCATAAGGACTAGCGGGAGTTCAGATACGCAGTATTTT.